These 15 T cell receptor beta chains originate from one sample sequenced in a study of response to subunit inactivated influenza vaccine. TCRdb used MiXCR to reprocess the RT-PCR reads, holding one entry per CDR3 protein. Of about 650,000 distinct CDR3 sequences listed, roughly 14% are singletons. The sample was PBMCs from blood, taken roughly 12 days after vaccination. These TCRs come from a man aged 50 to 60 who received an inactivated influenza vaccine.

The V gene is TRBV5-1, the J gene TRBJ2-3; 14 bases align to TRBD2. This CDR3 is 17 amino acids long. Germline CDR1 is SGHRS and CDR2 is YFSETQ. Losses at the gene ends were 3 bases for V and 3 bases for J; bases not matched to a gene: 6. The CDR3 spells CASSSGLAGGWTDTQYF. The CDR3 DNA sequence: TGCGCCAGCAGCTCTGGACTAGCGGGGGGATGGACAGATACGCAGTATTTT. The whole variable domain, remainder taken from reference TRBV5-1 and TRBJ2-3, is KAGVTQTPRYLIKTRGQQVTLSCSPISGHRSVSWYQQTPGQGLQFLFEYFSETQRNKGNFPGRFSGRQFSNSRSEMNVSTLELGDSALYLCASSSGLAGGWTDTQYFGPGTRLTVL.

This clonotype was detected a few times. The rearrangement joins TRBV10-2 to TRBJ2-3; 11 bases line up with TRBD2. V gave up 0 bases and J gave up 5 bases; unmatched junction bases: 7. The germline V gene has CDR1 WSHSY and CDR2 SAAADI. The length of the CDR3 is 17 residues. Written as DNA, the CDR3 is TGCGCCAGCAGTGAGTCAAGCCTAGCGGGAGGAATAGATACGCAGTATTTT. Translating it yields CASSESSLAGGIDTQYF.

This clonotype was found a few times. V and J are TRBV5-6 and TRBJ2-5; 7 bases fit TRBD1. The CDR3 spans 16 residues. Germline V gene sequence: CDR1 SGHDT, CDR2 YYEEEE. With 5 bases clipped from V and 9 bases from J, the junction kept 19 bases outside the gene matches. Here the CDR3 DNA reads TGTGCCAGCAGTCCTATTAGACAGGGCCAAATGGGAGCCCAGTACTTC. It specifies CASSPIRQGQMGAQYF.

The V call is TRBV19, the J call TRBJ1-1, with 8 nucleotides matching TRBD1. The CDR3 runs to 16 residues. V lost 5 bases and J lost 2; bases outside the gene matches: 10. The germline V gene has CDR1 LNHDA and CDR2 SQIVND (reference sequence). CDR3 DNA sequence: TGTGCCAGTAGTCCCACCCCCGGGACAGGTAACACTGAAGCTTTCTTT. Translating gives CASSPTPGTGNTEAFF.

This clonotype has a handful of counts. This chain connects TRBV20-1 to TRBJ2-1, with TRBD1 as a possible D gene (6 bases). The germline V gene has CDR1 DFQATT and CDR2 SNEGSKA (reference sequence). The V and J ends lost 6 bases and 1 base respectively, with 16 bases between them. The CDR3 has 15 amino acids. CDR3 nucleotide sequence: TGCAGTGCCAAATCCCCGGGACAATCCTACAATGAGCAGTTCTTC. It encodes CSAKSPGQSYNEQFF.

This clonotype was seen more than once but under ten times. The chain uses TRBV20-1 and TRBJ1-2; D remains unclear. The CDR3 covers 14 residues. Trimming cost V 5 bases and J 0 bases, with 13 bases left between them. Germline lookup yields CDR1 DFQATT and CDR2 SNEGSKA (reference sequence). This chain's CDR3 is CSAGAGASNYGYTF. CDR3 DNA: TGCAGTGCTGGAGCAGGAGCATCTAACTATGGCTACACCTTC.

The chain couples TRBV6-5 to TRBJ2-3; TRBD2 matches 10 bases. CDR1 is MNHEY and CDR2 is SVGAGI in the germline V gene. CDR3 length: 16 amino acids. Germline trimming cut 0 bases from V and 4 bases from J; bases unmatched to any gene: 4. The chain's CDR3 is CASSYSIAGGADTQYF. CDR3 nucleotide sequence: TGTGCCAGCAGTTACTCGATAGCGGGGGGAGCAGATACGCAGTATTTT.

This chain connects TRBV29-1 to TRBJ1-5, with TRBD1 matching 10 bases. This CDR3 spans 14 amino acids. The V segment lost 4 bases and the J segment 7 bases; nucleotides outside the gene matches: 7. Germline CDR1 and CDR2: SQVTM and ANQGSEA. CDR3 protein: CSVGDRGLGQPQHF. As DNA, the CDR3 is TGCAGCGTTGGAGACAGGGGGCTAGGGCAGCCCCAGCATTTT.

The chain links TRBV6-5 to TRBJ1-1, with TRBD1 as a possible D gene (5 bases). This CDR3 region has 14 residues. V was pared by 2 bases and J by 1 base, with 8 bases between. Germline CDR1 and CDR2: MNHEY and SVGAGI. The CDR3 loop reads CASSYVRGNTEAFF. CDR3 in DNA: TGTGCCAGCAGTTACGTTAGGGGGAACACTGAAGCTTTCTTT.

This clonotype was counted between two and nine times. CDR3 sequence reads: CSAVGEVETQYF. The CDR3 DNA reads TGCAGCGCCGTCGGGGAGGTAGAGACCCAGTACTTC. The chain uses TRBV29-1 and TRBJ2-5; possible D gene TRBD2, 6 bases. Germline assignment: CDR1 SQVTM and CDR2 ANQGSEA. The CDR3 has 12 residues. V dropped 7 bases and J dropped 4 bases, with 13 bases sitting between them.

The rearrangement uses TRBV29-1 and TRBJ2-1, with 9 bases matching TRBD1. V trimming: 7 bases; J trimming: 5 bases; junction bases outside the gene matches: 6. This CDR3 is built from 13 residues. Germline CDR1 and CDR2: SQVTM and ANQGSEA. DNA for the CDR3: TGCAGCGCCGTGGGACAGGGAAACAATGAGCAGTTCTTC. It yields the protein CSAVGQGNNEQFF.

The chain couples TRBV11-2 to TRBJ1-3; unclear D gene. This CDR3 has 16 residues. Per germline, CDR1 SGHAT and CDR2 FQNNGV. The V end was cut by 0 bases, the J end by 4 bases, with 13 bases between. CDR3 nucleotides: TGTGCCAGCAGCTTAGATAGCCGCAACCTCGGAAACACCATATATTTT. This translates into CASSLDSRNLGNTIYF.

This clonotype was recorded a few times. The genes are TRBV11-2 and TRBJ2-3; D is unclear. V was shortened by 0 bases and J by 2 bases, with 12 bases between the two germline ends. This CDR3 has 16 residues. Germline V CDR1 and CDR2: SGHAT, FQNNGV. This CDR3 reads CASSLERLRVTDTQYF. CDR3 nucleotide sequence: TGTGCCAGCAGCTTAGAACGGCTAAGGGTCACAGATACGCAGTATTTT.

This clonotype has a handful of counts. The chain uses TRBV6-1 and TRBJ1-2; D is unclear. The CDR3 totals 12 residues. In germline, CDR1 is MNHNS, CDR2 SASEGT. The V gene lost 2 bases and the J gene lost 2 bases, with 3 bases spanning the gap. CDR3 amino acids: CASSEQNYGYTF. CDR3 coding DNA: TGTGCCAGCAGTGAACAGAACTATGGCTACACCTTC.

V usage is TRBV2 and J usage is TRBJ1-5; D possibly corresponds to TRBD1 (6 bases). Germline lookup yields CDR1 SNHLY and CDR2 FYNNEI. The V end was cut by 2 bases, the J end by 3 bases, with 14 bases between. CDR3 length: 16 amino acids. CDR3 protein: CASSEPQGRNNQPQHF. As DNA, the CDR3 is TGTGCCAGCAGTGAACCCCAGGGGAGAAACAATCAGCCCCAGCATTTT.